This T cell receptor beta chain was captured in a study of blood T cell dynamics during melanoma immunotherapy. Time point reported: pre-treatment baseline. Profiling relied on immunoSEQ multiplex PCR, and the TCRdb table lists in-frame clones only, not all of them. Of about 10,000 clones listed, 88% are singletons. This CDR3 is built from 17 residues. Trimming took 1 base from V and 3 from J, leaving 17 bases between them. Per germline, CDR1 SEHNR and CDR2 FQNEAQ (reference sequence). This clone was detected once. This sequence was found in a human donor with melanoma. This specimen was blood, taken from a patient treated with checkpoint blockade. This chain uses TRBV7-9 with TRBJ2-3, with D perhaps TRBD1 or TRBD2 (5 bases each). The chain's CDR3 is CASSLGSSGSRTDTQYF. The CDR3, as DNA: TGTGCCAGCAGCTTAGGCTCTTCAGGGAGCAGGACAGATACGCAGTATTTT.